A selection of T cell receptor beta chains follows, all from one sample in a study of T cells in localized non-small cell lung cancer. The table came from immunoSEQ multiplex PCR; TCRdb's copy has only in-frame clones and leaves some out. The sample contains under 40,000 clones, approximately 90% of which appear only once. The source was peripheral blood mononuclear cells, collected before any cancer treatment. The receptors here all came from a man aged 40-75 years with stage III lung adenocarcinoma. CDR3s leave out the opening cysteine and the closing phenylalanine or tryptophan.

TRBV11-2,TRBJ1-1,ASSLGQGQTEAF
TRBV18,TRBJ1-1,ASSPLDSRREAF
TRBV14,TRBJ2-3,ASSQTPGLATDTQY
TRBV7-2,TRBJ2-7,ASSLSRTDNYEQY
TRBV29-1,TRBJ1-1,SVGSGEAF
TRBV10-3,TRBJ1-1,AIRNREEGNTEAF
TRBV27,TRBJ1-6,ASRQGARGSPLH
TRBV6-1,TRBJ1-5,ASIQGANRNQPQH
TRBV5-6,TRBJ1-6,ASSLATSSSPLH
TRBV18,TRBJ2-7,ASSPTGGNEQY
TRBV5-6,TRBJ1-1,ASSRKMTGHEAF
TRBV25-1,TRBJ2-7,ASTPEGRAYEQY
TRBV7-2,TRBJ2-1,ASSYPGGEQF
TRBV7-9,TRBJ2-2,ASSLTGSGGELF
TRBV7-9,TRBJ2-5,ASSLGTAPSQY
TRBV11-3,TRBJ2-7,ASSLDHNRGPYEQY
TRBV6-5,TRBJ2-1,ASRTGAPYNEQF
TRBV7-3,TRBJ2-1,ASSFTGTTYNEQF
TRBV28,TRBJ2-1,ASSPTGTAYNEQF
TRBV7-9,TRBJ2-5,ASSPLAEETQY
TRBV11-3,TRBJ2-7,ASSRPPGDYEQY
TRBV4-3,TRBJ1-2,ASSLQRSLGYT
TRBV28,TRBJ1-5,ASSSAGARPNQPQH
TRBV7-9,TRBJ1-2,ASSPDRRGYT
TRBV4-3,TRBJ2-2,ASSQDQGGGAGGELF
TRBV5-1,TRBJ2-7,ASTLGPGGASYEQY
TRBV6-6,TRBJ1-1,ASSWARGALSGAF
TRBV6-5,TRBJ1-2,ASSRTRDRGYT
TRBV27,TRBJ1-2,ASSLQGYGYT
TRBV6-5,TRBJ2-7,ASRPRDRSNYEQY
TRBV7-3,TRBJ2-1,ASSPYRGTNEQF
TRBV6-6,TRBJ1-1,ASSSGTGLEAF
TRBV27,TRBJ2-3,ASRAGGRADTQY
TRBV27,TRBJ1-2,ASSLQKNYGYT
TRBV4-3,TRBJ1-2,ASNSLTGGGGYT
TRBV18,TRBJ2-5,ASSDTGVETQY
TRBV5-1,TRBJ2-1,ASSFISTAKNYNEQF
TRBV5-1,TRBJ1-6,ASGAEKNSPLH
TRBV18,TRBJ1-3,ASSPPYSPISGNTIY
TRBV10-3,TRBJ1-2,AISESWGADYGYT
TRBV28,TRBJ1-2,ASSLLGGTLGGYT
TRBV7-9,TRBJ2-3,ASPTKGESTDTQY
TRBV6-1,TRBJ2-5,ASRRGGGETQY
TRBV11-1,TRBJ2-1,ASSLVGGTGVNEQF
TRBV5-1,TRBJ2-7,ASSLQSGTGSYEQY
TRBV27,TRBJ1-5,ASSPRQGNQPQH
TRBV11-3,TRBJ2-4,ASSSGVGNIQY
TRBV6-5,TRBJ2-7,ASIRYNGGTVFY
TRBV4-3,TRBJ2-6,ASSRMGQGGSGANVLT
TRBV6-6,TRBJ1-5,ASSYLSNQPQH
TRBV29-1,TRBJ2-7,SVRESIDYYEQY
TRBV28,TRBJ2-7,ASSADSSYEQY
TRBV19,TRBJ2-7,ASSILGTGLYEQY
TRBV20-1,TRBJ2-7,SAIWTVEQY
TRBV6-5,TRBJ1-2,ASSYGGSGYT
TRBV11-3,TRBJ2-7,ASSPTGASSYEQY